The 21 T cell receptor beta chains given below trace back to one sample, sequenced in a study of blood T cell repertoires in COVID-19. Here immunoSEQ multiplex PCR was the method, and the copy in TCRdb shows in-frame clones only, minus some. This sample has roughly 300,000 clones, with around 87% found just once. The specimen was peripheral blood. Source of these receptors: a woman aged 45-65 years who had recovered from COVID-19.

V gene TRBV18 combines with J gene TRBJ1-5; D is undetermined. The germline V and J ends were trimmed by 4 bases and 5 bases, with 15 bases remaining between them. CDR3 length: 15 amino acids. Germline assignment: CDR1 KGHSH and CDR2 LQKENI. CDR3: CASSRSVNLDQPQHF. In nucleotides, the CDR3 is TGTGCCAGCTCACGAAGTGTGAATCTAGATCAGCCCCAGCATTTT.

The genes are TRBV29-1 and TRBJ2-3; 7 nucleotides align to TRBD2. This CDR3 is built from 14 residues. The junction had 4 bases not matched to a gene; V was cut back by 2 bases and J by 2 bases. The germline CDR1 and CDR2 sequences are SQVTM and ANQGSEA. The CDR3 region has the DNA TGCAGCGTTGAATGGGGGGGATTCACAGATACGCAGTATTTT. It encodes CSVEWGGFTDTQYF.

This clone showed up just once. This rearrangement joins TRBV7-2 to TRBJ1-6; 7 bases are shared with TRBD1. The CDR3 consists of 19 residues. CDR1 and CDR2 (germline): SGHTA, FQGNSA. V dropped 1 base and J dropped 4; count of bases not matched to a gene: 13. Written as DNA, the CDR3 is TGTGCCAGCAGCTTAGTGCGGGCAGGGGGGTCCCCTTATAATTCACCCCTCCACTTT. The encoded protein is CASSLVRAGGSPYNSPLHF.

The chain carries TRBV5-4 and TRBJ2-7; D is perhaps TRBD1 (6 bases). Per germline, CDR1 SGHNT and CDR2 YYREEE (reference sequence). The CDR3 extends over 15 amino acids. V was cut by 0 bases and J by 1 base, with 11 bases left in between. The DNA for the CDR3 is TGTGCCAGCAGCTTGGGCAGGGGTGTATCCTACGAGCAGTACTTC. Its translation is CASSLGRGVSYEQYF.

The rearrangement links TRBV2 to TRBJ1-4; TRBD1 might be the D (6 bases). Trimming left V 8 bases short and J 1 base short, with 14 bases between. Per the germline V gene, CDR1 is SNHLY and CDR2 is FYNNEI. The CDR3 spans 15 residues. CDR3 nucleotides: TGTGCCAGCCGGAGGGGGGGTGGAACTAATGAAAAACTGTTTTTT. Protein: CASRRGGGTNEKLFF.

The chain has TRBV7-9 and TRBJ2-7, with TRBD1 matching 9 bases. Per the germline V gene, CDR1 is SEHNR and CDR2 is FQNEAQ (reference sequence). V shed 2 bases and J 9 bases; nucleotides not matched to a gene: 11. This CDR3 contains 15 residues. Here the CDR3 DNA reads TGTGCCAGCAGCTTAATAACAGGGGGCCATCCGGTGCAGTACTTC. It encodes CASSLITGGHPVQYF.

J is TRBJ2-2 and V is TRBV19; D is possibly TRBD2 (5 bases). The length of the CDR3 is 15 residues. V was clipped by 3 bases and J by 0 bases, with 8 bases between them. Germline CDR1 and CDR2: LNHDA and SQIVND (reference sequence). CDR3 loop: CASSMTEANTGELFF. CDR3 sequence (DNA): TGTGCCAGTAGTATGACGGAGGCGAACACCGGGGAGCTGTTTTTT.

Here the CDR3 DNA reads TGCGCCAGCAGCTTAGGGACCGGGACAGAGGGCTACACCTTC. As protein: CASSLGTGTEGYTF. This chain links TRBV5-1 with TRBJ1-2; TRBD1 matches at 7 bases. Germline CDR1 is SGHRS and CDR2 is YFSETQ. The V segment lost 2 bases and the J segment 8 bases; nucleotides outside the gene matches: 9. CDR3 length: 14 residues.

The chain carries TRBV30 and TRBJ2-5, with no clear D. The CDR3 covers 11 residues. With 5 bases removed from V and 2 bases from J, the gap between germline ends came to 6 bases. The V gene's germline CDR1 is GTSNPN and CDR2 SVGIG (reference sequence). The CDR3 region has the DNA TGTGCCTGGGCCCGGCAAGAGACCCAGTACTTC. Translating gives CAWARQETQYF.

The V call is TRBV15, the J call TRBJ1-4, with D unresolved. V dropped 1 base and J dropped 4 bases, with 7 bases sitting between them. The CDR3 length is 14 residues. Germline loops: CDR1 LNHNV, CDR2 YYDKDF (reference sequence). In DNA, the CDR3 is TGTGCCACCAGCAGAGGGGAGGTTAATGAAAAACTGTTTTTT. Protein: CATSRGEVNEKLFF.

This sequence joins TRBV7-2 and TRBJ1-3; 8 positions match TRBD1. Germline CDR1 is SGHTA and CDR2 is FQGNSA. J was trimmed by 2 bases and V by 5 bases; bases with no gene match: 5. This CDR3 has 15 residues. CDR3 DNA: TGTGCCAGCAGCGCCCAACAGGGGGCTGGAAACACCATATATTTT. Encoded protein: CASSAQQGAGNTIYF.

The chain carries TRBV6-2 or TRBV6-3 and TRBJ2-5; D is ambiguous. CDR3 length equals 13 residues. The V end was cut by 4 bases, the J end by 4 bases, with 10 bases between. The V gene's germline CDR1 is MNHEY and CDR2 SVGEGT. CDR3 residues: CASSFLSGETQYF. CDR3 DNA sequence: TGTGCCAGCAGTTTCCTGTCCGGAGAGACCCAGTACTTC.

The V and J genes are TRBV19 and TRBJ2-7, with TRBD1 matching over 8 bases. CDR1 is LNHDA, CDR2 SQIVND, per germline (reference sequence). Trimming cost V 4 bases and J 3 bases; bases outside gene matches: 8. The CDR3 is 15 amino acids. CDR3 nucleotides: TGTGCCAGTAGTAAAGGACAGACAGGGGTCTACGAGCAGTACTTC. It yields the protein CASSKGQTGVYEQYF.

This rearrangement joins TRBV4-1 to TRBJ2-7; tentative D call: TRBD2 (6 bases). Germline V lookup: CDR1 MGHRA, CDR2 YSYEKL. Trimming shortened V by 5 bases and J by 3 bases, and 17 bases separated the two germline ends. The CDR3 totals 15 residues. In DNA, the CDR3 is TGCGCCAGCAGCTCATTTAGCGGTGCCAGCTACGAGCAGTACTTC. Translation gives CASSSFSGASYEQYF.

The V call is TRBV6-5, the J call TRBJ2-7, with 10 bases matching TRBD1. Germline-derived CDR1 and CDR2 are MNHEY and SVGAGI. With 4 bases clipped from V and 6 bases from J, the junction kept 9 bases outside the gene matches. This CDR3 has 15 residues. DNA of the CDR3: TGTGCCAGCAGTTCCCCCCGGGACAGGGGTTTCGAGCAGTACTTC. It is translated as CASSSPRDRGFEQYF.

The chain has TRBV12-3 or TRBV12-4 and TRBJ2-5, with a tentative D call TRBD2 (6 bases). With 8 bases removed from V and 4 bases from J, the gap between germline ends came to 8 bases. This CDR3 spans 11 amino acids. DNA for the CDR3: TGTGCCAGCCGAGCGGGAGAGACCCAGTACTTC. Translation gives CASRAGETQYF.

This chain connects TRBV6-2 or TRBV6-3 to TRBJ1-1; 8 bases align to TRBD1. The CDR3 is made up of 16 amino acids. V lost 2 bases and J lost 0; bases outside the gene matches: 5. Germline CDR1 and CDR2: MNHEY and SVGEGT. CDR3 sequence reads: CASSYGAGGLNTEAFF. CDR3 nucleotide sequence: TGTGCCAGCAGTTACGGGGCAGGGGGCTTGAACACTGAAGCTTTCTTT.

CDR3 DNA sequence: TGCGCCAGCAGTGAGGGGCGAGGGAGGAGTGAAAAACTGTTTTTT. Its protein is CASSEGRGRSEKLFF. The chain combines TRBV10-1 with TRBJ1-4; D gene uncertain. CDR1 WNHNN and CDR2 SYGVQD come from the germline V gene (reference sequence). The CDR3 consists of 15 residues. V gave up 2 bases and J gave up 7 bases, with 14 bases separating them.

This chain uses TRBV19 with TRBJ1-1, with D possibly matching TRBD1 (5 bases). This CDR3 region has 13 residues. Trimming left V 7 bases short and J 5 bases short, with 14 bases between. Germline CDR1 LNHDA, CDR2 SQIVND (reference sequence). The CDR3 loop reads CASTRGGRTEAFF. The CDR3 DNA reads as TGTGCCAGTACTAGGGGCGGGAGGACTGAAGCTTTCTTT.

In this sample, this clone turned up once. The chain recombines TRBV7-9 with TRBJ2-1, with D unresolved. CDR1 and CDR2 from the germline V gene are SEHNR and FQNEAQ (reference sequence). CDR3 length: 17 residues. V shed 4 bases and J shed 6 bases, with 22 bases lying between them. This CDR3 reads CASSSTTPATALNEQFF. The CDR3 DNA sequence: TGTGCCAGCAGCTCAACTACCCCCGCGACTGCGCTCAATGAGCAGTTCTTC.

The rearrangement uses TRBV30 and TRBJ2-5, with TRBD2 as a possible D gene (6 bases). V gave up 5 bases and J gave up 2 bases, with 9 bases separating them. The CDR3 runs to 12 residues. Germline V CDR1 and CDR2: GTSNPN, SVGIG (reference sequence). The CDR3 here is CAWGDLQETQYF. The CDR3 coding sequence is TGTGCCTGGGGGGACTTGCAAGAGACCCAGTACTTC.